This T cell receptor (beta chain) originates from a study of blood T cell repertoires in COVID-19. Background on the study: COVID-19 samples collected from the United States, Italy and Spain covered acute and convalescent phases.

Generated by immunoSEQ multiplex PCR, the TCRdb table keeps only in-frame clones and is missing some. The table shows 130,000 to 150,000 clones, with 80% to 90% occurring only once. Trimming took off 7 bases at V and 5 bases at J, with 14 bases between the two ends. The CDR3 spans 13 residues. The sequenced sample consisted of peripheral blood. This chain uses TRBV12-3 or TRBV12-4 with TRBJ1-1; possible D gene TRBD1, 6 bases. The sequence was obtained from a woman aged 45-65 years with active or convalescent COVID-19. CDR3 nucleotide sequence: TGTGCCAGCACCACGACAGGAATGACTGAAGCTTTCTTT. Translated, it gives CASTTTGMTEAFF.